This record covers a single TCR beta chain. Its antigen is not yet known. No base-level quality is on record; no much larger clone is a single base apart. The collaborating institutions used their own protocols to collect whole blood in K2EDTA tubes. Collaborator samples were shipped for TCRbeta analysis as frozen whole blood, isolated PBMCs, or DNA extracted from either sample type. This specimen comes from a study of blood T cell repertoires in COVID-19 (dated by TCRdb to the early 2020s). As for the study more broadly: Samples from collaborators originated in the United States, Italy and Spain and spanned both the acute and convalescent phases of COVID-19. The material from the prospective study consisted of cDNA or gDNA derived from T cells, B-cell-depleted T cells, or PBMCs. Samples came from the ongoing ImmuneRACE study (first 160 participants) plus 1,254 subjects from 6 global collaborators. The dataset comprised deeply sampled blood TCRbeta repertoires from subjects exposed to, actively infected with, or recovered from COVID-19. The repertoires were released in a freely available public database meant as a resource for research on the immune response to SARS-CoV-2. A de-identified subject ID, COVID-19 status, age in years and sex were almost always included in the sample metadata. HLA class I and class II types, where available, came from metadata supplied by the sample provider rather than from assay-based typing. Study-wide findings and limitations: Clinical and demographic metadata were provided uncurated, with the amount varying by source and participant.

Ends trimmed: V by 6 bases, J by 1 base; bases unmatched to a gene: 3. CDR3 length: 13 amino acids, cysteine to phenylalanine. The entry retains the CDR3 DNA only, 39 bases that are in frame from base 1. The germline V gene (reference sequence) supplies CDR1 SEHNR and CDR2 FQNEAQ. TCRbeta CDR3 regions were amplified from genomic DNA by means of the immunoSEQ Assay, a bias-controlled multiplex PCR. The original pipeline was this. The number of nucleated cells in each sample was estimated from the amplification of reference gene primers within the assay. Sequence reads were collapsed and filtered to measure the absolute abundance of every unique TCRbeta CDR3 rearrangement. For each sample, productive Simpson clonality was calculated as the square root of Simpson's diversity index across productive rearrangements. In TCRdb, the immuneACCESS table is reduced to in-frame sequences with V and J assigned. These tables do not hold every clone; where another copy was compared, an unresolved V gene accounts for under half, and the others remain unexplained. D and trimming come from the DNA, and the V and J calls and clone size come from that table. This sample lists some 120,000 clones; 70% to 90% were detected once. Roughly 1.2% of the sample is in the top ten clones.

The receptor's source is a woman older than 75 with acute or convalescent COVID-19. Sequenced: peripheral blood. This sequence uses TRBV7-9 and TRBJ2-7; the junction holds 7 bases that match TRBD1. The sequenced DNA: TGTGCCAGCAGATGGACAGGATCCTACGAGCAGTACTTC. It translates to CASRWTGSYEQYF.